This T cell receptor (beta chain) was captured in a study of sequential checkpoint blockade in melanoma (dated by TCRdb to about 2019). Regarding the research as a whole: Patients were assigned by 1:1 randomization to either first-line nivolumab followed by ipilimumab (arm A) or ipilimumab followed by nivolumab (arm B). Maintenance nivolumab came after each of the two trial sequences.

Counted from cysteine to phenylalanine, this CDR3 has 18 amino acids. The only DNA kept is the CDR3, 54 bases in frame from the first base. Trimming leaves V shorter by 2 bases and J shorter by 5 bases, with the junction holding 13 bases beyond the gene matches. Sequences SGHTA (CDR1) and FQGNSA (CDR2) are obtained from the germline V gene. What the work shows at the level of the full study, not this receptor alone: Validation of the response-prediction model combining TCR metrics and mutation burden is needed in larger, independent patient cohorts.

The immunoSEQ Assay was used to immunosequence TCRbeta CDR3 regions from genomic DNA. Before high-throughput sequencing, the genomic DNA was amplified using bias-controlled multiplex PCR. As for the original processing: To quantify the absolute abundance of each unique TCRbeta CDR3 region, the sequences were collapsed and filtered. Clonality, defined as 1 minus Pielou's evenness, was calculated using only productive rearrangements. Clones with significantly greater frequencies in on-treatment versus baseline samples were identified using a previously published method. Entries here come from immuneACCESS through TCRdb and include only in-frame sequences with V and J called. Some clones fail to appear in such tables; in the studies checked, an unresolved V gene covers under half of the shortfall, and the cause of the remainder is unknown. The V and J calls and the clone size are those of that table, but D and trimming were determined from the DNA. The sample data list fewer than 15,000 clones, and roughly four fifths of these were observed just once. The ten biggest clones cover roughly 29% of the sample.

In light of the paper, this sample's treatment or condition label describes: randomized to nivolumab then ipilimumab (arm A) or the reverse (arm B). Prior DNA-damaging chemotherapy had not been received by any trial patient. A FACS Aria II flow cytometer was used to sort live CD3+CD8+ cells that were negative for CD19 and CD56 from thawed PBMCs. The samples were obtained from melanoma patients enrolled in CheckMate 064, an open-label, randomized phase II trial testing sequential checkpoint blockade. Leukapheresis was used to collect peripheral blood mononuclear cells, which were then purified with Ficoll-Paque and frozen in human serum with roughly 10% DMSO. Immediately after sorting, the purity of sorted blood CD3+CD8+ cells was verified to be >98%, after which DNA was extracted. Remarks on this clone: Its antigen remains undetermined. Base qualities are not at hand, and no much larger clone is one base apart.

This sample comprised CD8+ T cells sorted from blood (inferred from file names), obtained from a patient given nivolumab and ipilimumab in sequence. The TCR originated in a human donor with melanoma. The chain is made from TRBV7-2 and TRBJ2-1; 9 nucleotides in the junction match TRBD2. The bases are TGTGCCAGCAGCTTAAGGGGTGGGGCGGGAGGGTTCCACAATGAGCAGTTCTTC. The encoded protein is CASSLRGGAGGFHNEQFF.